Only a few counts were recorded for the clone carrying this T cell receptor beta chain. What it binds is not known. This entry belongs to a study of shared clonotypes between healthy human individuals. Study context: Per donor, CD8 memory used one plate, CD8 naive used two, CD4 memory used three and CD4 naive used three.

Deep was the level used in running the assay. Assay used: immunoSEQ multiplex PCR; TCRdb lists only in-frame clones, some missing. The table records nearly 1 million clones, approximately 80% of them present only once. This CDR3 region has 14 residues. The germline gives CDR1 SNHLY, CDR2 FYNNEI. Trimming removed 5 bases from V and 5 bases from J, with 16 bases in between. A CD45RA-negative memory subset and a CD45RA+ naive subset were separated from the CD4+ cells. Findings and limits, study-wide: In several donors, around 5.5% of naive CD4 clonotypes appeared in common.

The sample taken for sequencing was memory CD4+ T cells sorted from blood. Subset defined: CD45RA-negative fraction. The TCR sequence derives from a young man in good health. The chain links TRBV2 to TRBJ2-7; a weak D match, TRBD1 (6 bases). As DNA, the CDR3 is TGTGCCAGCAGTCGACCGGGACAACGGGACGAGCAGTACTTC. Its translation: CASSRPGQRDEQYF.